This entry features one T cell receptor (beta chain) sequence. What it binds is unknown. With V trimmed by 5 bases and J by 5 bases, 8 bases remained unmatched. The CDR3 is made up of 15 amino acids. Germline CDR1 reads MNHNY; CDR2 reads SVGAGI (reference sequence). TCRdb's copy holds only in-frame clones and misses some; the assay was immunoSEQ multiplex PCR. This sample has about 37,000 clones, with about three quarters found just once. The source of the sample is a study of PD-1 blockade in classical Hodgkin lymphoma. Study as a whole: Patients were administered nivolumab (3 mg/kg intravenously) every 2 weeks.

Study outcomes and limitations: Before treatment, complete responders showed about the same diversity as newly diagnosed patients. In CD4+ cells, TCR diversity went up significantly by C4D1, but in CD8+ cells it did not. The causes of the repertoire differences, possibly disease activity or prior therapy, remain undefined.

Brentuximab vedotin exposure varied among the patients, all of whom had relapsed after autologous stem cell transplantation. The chain links TRBV6-6 to TRBJ2-7, with 11 bases aligning to TRBD2. This sample comprised peripheral blood mononuclear cells (PBMCs), obtained at baseline. The sequence came from a human donor with classical Hodgkin lymphoma. Here the CDR3 DNA reads TGTGCCAGCAGTCGAAAGACTAGCGGGATCAACGAGCAGTACTTC. Translated, it gives CASSRKTSGINEQYF.